The rows below give T cell receptor beta chains drawn from one sample of a study of control samples from healthy donors and cancer patients. This table comes from immunoSEQ multiplex PCR, and its TCRdb copy is limited to in-frame clones, with some not included. The table lists about 160,000 clones, roughly 90% of them singletons. The sample consisted of blood. Receptors originate from a man aged 25-45 years in good health. CDR3s include the opening cysteine and the closing phenylalanine or tryptophan. A D gene is named only where the DNA matches it firmly. Size tells how often a clone was seen (once, few, many) or the class of an expanded clone, and some rows leave it out.

V gene: TRBV19
D gene: TRBD1
clone size: few
J gene: TRBJ1-2
CDR3 DNA: TGTGCCAGTATCTCAGGACAGGTCGCCTATGGCTACACCTTC
CDR3 protein: CASISGQVAYGYTF

V gene: TRBV27
D gene: TRBD2
clone size: once
J gene: TRBJ2-1
CDR3 DNA: TGTGCCAGCAGTTTATCCCGCCTCAGCGGGAGTAATGAGCAGTTCTTC
CDR3 protein: CASSLSRLSGSNEQFF

V gene: TRBV18
D gene: .
clone size: .
J gene: TRBJ1-3
CDR3 DNA: TGTGCCAGCTCACCAGGGTCCCTGGACCGAAACACCATATATTTT
CDR3 protein: CASSPGSLDRNTIYF

V gene: TRBV7-2
D gene: .
clone size: .
J gene: TRBJ1-5
CDR3 DNA: TGTGCCAGCAGCCCGCTGGCGGGTAATAACAATCAGCCCCAGCATTTT
CDR3 protein: CASSPLAGNNNQPQHF

V gene: TRBV9
D gene: .
clone size: few
J gene: TRBJ2-1
CDR3 DNA: TGTGCCAGCAGCGTAGATCTCTCGAGCTCCTACAATGAGCAGTTCTTC
CDR3 protein: CASSVDLSSSYNEQFF

V gene: TRBV19
D gene: .
clone size: .
J gene: TRBJ1-5
CDR3 DNA: TGTGCCAGTAGTCTCTACGCATTCAAGAATCAGCCCCAGCATTTT
CDR3 protein: CASSLYAFKNQPQHF

V gene: TRBV28
D gene: .
clone size: .
J gene: TRBJ2-3
CDR3 DNA: TGTGCCAGCAGTTCGGCCGTCGACTCCACAGATACGCAGTATTTT
CDR3 protein: CASSSAVDSTDTQYF

V gene: TRBV27
D gene: .
clone size: once
J gene: TRBJ1-6
CDR3 DNA: TGTGCCAGCAGGGATCACCGGGACGGGGATTCACCCCTCCACTTT
CDR3 protein: CASRDHRDGDSPLHF

V gene: TRBV4-1
D gene: .
clone size: few
J gene: TRBJ2-2
CDR3 DNA: TGCGCCAGCAGCCAAGGGCTTTATAAGGGTACCGGGGAGCTGTTTTTT
CDR3 protein: CASSQGLYKGTGELFF

V gene: TRBV7-6
D gene: .
clone size: .
J gene: TRBJ1-5
CDR3 DNA: TGTGCCAGCAGCTTAGTATCAGGTAGCAATCAGCCCCAGCATTTT
CDR3 protein: CASSLVSGSNQPQHF

V gene: TRBV6-5
D gene: .
clone size: .
J gene: TRBJ2-7
CDR3 DNA: TGTGCCAGCATTAGCCGACAGTCCTACGAGCAGTACTTC
CDR3 protein: CASISRQSYEQYF

V gene: TRBV20-1
D gene: .
clone size: .
J gene: TRBJ2-1
CDR3 DNA: TGCAGTGCCGAATACAATGAGCAGTTCTTC
CDR3 protein: CSAEYNEQFF

V gene: TRBV10-3
D gene: .
clone size: .
J gene: TRBJ1-5
CDR3 DNA: TGTGCCATCAGACAGGGCCAGGAGGAGCCCCAGCATTTT
CDR3 protein: CAIRQGQEEPQHF

V gene: TRBV19
D gene: .
clone size: .
J gene: TRBJ2-2
CDR3 DNA: TGTGCCAGTAGGGCGGGGGGGACAGGGTCCGGGGAGCTGTTTTTT
CDR3 protein: CASRAGGTGSGELFF

V gene: TRBV14
D gene: .
clone size: .
J gene: TRBJ1-1
CDR3 DNA: TGTGCCAGCAGCCGATTGGACGGGTACACTGAAGCTTTCTTT
CDR3 protein: CASSRLDGYTEAFF

V gene: TRBV7-3
D gene: .
clone size: .
J gene: TRBJ2-1
CDR3 DNA: TGTGCCAGCAGCTTAAAGGTAGGGGAGCAGTTCTTC
CDR3 protein: CASSLKVGEQFF